This TCR beta chain was captured in a study of T cell repertoires in aging, cancer and after chemotherapy. Whole-study context: Six age groups, ranging from 30 or younger to 70 or older, included the donors. Paired samples before and after chemotherapy came from chronic lymphocytic leukemia patients on fludarabine- or bendamustine-based regimens. Whole-study findings and limits: Median generation probability rose over the chemotherapy interval in each cancer cohort, suggesting rebound thymic output. In hematological cancer patients, infiltrated lymphoid organs may have impaired thymic emigration or peripheral T cell expansion.

Germline CDR1 MNHEY, CDR2 SVGEGT. The CDR3 totals 14 residues. The V end lost 5 bases, the J end lost 4 bases, and 11 bases lay between the germline ends. Peripheral blood genomic DNA, not sorted cells or RNA, was the template. Rearranged V-D-J TRB sequences were amplified with a mixed TRB-A/B primer pool. From the multiplex PCR reads, TCRdb called clonotypes with MiXCR, one entry per CDR3 protein. The data hold 10,000 to 15,000 distinct CDR3 sequences, with around 30% observed a single time. To note about this clonotype: Its matching antigen is unknown.

The chain couples TRBV6-2 or TRBV6-3 to TRBJ2-2, with D perhaps matching TRBD1 or TRBD2 (5 bases each). Input material: blood. This TCR came from a human donor with a blood cancer. The CDR3 spells CASSRSGGTGELFF. CDR3 bases: TGTGCCAGCAGTCGCAGTGGGGGCACCGGGGAGCTGTTTTTT.